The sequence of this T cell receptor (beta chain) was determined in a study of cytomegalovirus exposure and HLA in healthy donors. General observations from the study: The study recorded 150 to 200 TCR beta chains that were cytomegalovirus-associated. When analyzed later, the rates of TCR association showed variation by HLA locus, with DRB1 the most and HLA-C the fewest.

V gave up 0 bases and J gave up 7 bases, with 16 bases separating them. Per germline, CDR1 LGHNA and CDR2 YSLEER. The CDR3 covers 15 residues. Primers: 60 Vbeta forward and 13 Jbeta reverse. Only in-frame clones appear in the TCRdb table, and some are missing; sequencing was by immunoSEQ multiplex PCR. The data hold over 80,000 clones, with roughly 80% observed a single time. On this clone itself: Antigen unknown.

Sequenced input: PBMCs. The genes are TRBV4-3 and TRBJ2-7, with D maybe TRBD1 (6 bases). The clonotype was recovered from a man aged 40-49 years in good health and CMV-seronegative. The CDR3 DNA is TGCGCCAGCAGCCAAGATCACAGGGAAGCATGGGAGCAGTACTTC. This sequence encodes CASSQDHREAWEQYF.